Following are 2 T cell receptor beta chains from one sample sequenced in a study of blood T cell repertoires in COVID-19. The assay was immunoSEQ multiplex PCR, and TCRdb's table has in-frame clones only and misses some. The profile shows a few hundred thousand clones, approximately 88% of them singletons. Sequencing input: PBMCs or T cells enriched from blood (not recorded which). The receptors were gathered from a woman in her 40s with acute COVID-19.

The chain links TRBV12-3 or TRBV12-4 to TRBJ2-7, with D possibly matching TRBD2 (6 bases). The length of the CDR3 is 13 residues. V gave up 5 bases and J gave up 1 base, with 9 bases separating them. For the CDR3, the DNA is TGTGCCAGCAGTCGGGGGACTTCCTACGAGCAGTACTTC. Translated, it gives CASSRGTSYEQYF.

This chain connects TRBV2 to TRBJ2-2, with D possibly being TRBD1 (6 bases). CDR3 size: 16 residues. V lost 6 bases and J lost 7, with 21 bases in between. Germline-derived CDR1 and CDR2 are SNHLY and FYNNEI. Here the CDR3 DNA reads TGTGCCAGCAGATACGACAGGCTGGGGTCGCGCGGGGAGCTGTTTTTT. It codes for CASRYDRLGSRGELFF.